In its sample, the clone carrying this T cell receptor beta chain was seen a few times. The V end was cut by 3 bases, the J end by 3 bases, with 16 bases between. Germline-derived CDR1 and CDR2 are KGHDR and SFDVKD. This CDR3 region has 16 residues. Amplification targeted TCR beta CDR3 regions from RNA transcripts. The TCR CDR3 first-round RT-PCR relied on the HTBI primer set. TCRdb re-called the multiplex PCR reads with MiXCR, one entry per CDR3 protein. The repertoire has 560,000 or so distinct CDR3 sequences, roughly 50% of them found once; the top ten carry about 7.8%. This record comes from a study of T cells in Graves' hyperthyroidism and ophthalmopathy.

This clonotype originated in a woman under 30 with Graves' hyperthyroidism. What was sequenced was peripheral blood or thyroid tissue (not recorded which). V is TRBV24-1 and J is TRBJ2-5, with D possibly being TRBD1 (6 bases). In nucleotides, the CDR3 is TGTGCCACCAGTGATGAAACAACAGGGTTGGAAGAGACCCAGTACTTC. Residues: CATSDETTGLEETQYF.